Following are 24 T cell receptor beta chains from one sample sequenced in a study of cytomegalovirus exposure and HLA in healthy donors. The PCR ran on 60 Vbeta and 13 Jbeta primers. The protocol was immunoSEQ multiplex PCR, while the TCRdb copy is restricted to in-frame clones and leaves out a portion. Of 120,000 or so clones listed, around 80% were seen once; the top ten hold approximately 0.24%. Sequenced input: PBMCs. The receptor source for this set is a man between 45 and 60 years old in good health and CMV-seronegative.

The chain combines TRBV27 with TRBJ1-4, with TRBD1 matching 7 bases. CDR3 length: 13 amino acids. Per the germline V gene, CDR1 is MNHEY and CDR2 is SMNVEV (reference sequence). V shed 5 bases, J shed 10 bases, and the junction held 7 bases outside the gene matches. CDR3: CASSVNRGSKLFF. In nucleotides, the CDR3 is TGTGCCAGCAGTGTGAACAGGGGCTCAAAACTGTTTTTT.

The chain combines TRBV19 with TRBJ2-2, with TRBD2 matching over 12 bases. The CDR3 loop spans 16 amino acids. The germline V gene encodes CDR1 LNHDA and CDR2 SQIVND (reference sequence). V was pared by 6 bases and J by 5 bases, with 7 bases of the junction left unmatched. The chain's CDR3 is CASRNGLAGNTGELFF. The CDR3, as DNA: TGTGCCAGTAGGAATGGACTAGCGGGAAATACCGGGGAGCTGTTTTTT.

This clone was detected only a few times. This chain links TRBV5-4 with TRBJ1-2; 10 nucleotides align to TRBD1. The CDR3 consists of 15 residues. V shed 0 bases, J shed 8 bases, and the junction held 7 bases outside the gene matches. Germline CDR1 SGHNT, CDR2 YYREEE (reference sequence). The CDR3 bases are TGTGCCAGCAGCTTGGCCCTAGACAGGGGGCACGGCTACACCTTC. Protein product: CASSLALDRGHGYTF.

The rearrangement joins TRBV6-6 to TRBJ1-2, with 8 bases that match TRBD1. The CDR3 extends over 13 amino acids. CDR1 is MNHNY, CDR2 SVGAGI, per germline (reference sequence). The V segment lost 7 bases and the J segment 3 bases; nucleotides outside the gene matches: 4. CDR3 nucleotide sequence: TGTGCCAGCACTGGACAGGGCTACTATGGCTACACCTTC. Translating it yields CASTGQGYYGYTF.

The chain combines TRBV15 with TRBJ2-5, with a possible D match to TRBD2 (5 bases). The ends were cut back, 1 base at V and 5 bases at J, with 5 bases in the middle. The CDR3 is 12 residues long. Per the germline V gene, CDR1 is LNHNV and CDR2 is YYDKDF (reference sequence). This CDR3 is CATSRAGETQYF. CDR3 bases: TGTGCCACCAGCAGAGCGGGGGAGACCCAGTACTTC.

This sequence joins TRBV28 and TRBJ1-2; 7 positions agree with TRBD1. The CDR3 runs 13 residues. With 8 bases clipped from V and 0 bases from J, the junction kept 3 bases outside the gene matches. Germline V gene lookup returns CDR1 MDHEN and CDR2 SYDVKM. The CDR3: CASWGQSNYGYTF. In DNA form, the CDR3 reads TGTGCCAGCTGGGGACAGTCTAACTATGGCTACACCTTC.

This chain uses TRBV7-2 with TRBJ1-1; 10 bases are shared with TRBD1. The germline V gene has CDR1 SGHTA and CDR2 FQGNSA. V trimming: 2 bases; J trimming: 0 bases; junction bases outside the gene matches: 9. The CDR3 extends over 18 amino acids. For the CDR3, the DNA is TGTGCCAGCAGCTTAAAGACGACAGGGGGCAAGCTGAACACTGAAGCTTTCTTT. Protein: CASSLKTTGGKLNTEAFF.

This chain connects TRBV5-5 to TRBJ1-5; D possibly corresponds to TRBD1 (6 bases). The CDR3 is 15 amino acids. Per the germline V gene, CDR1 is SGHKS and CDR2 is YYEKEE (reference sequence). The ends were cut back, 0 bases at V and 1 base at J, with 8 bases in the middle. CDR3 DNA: TGTGCCAGCAGCTTGGTGCAGGGGAGCAATCAGCCCCAGCATTTT. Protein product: CASSLVQGSNQPQHF.

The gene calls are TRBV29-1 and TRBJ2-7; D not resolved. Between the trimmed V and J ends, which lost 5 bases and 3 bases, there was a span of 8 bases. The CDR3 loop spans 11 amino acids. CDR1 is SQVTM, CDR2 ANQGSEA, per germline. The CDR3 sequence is CSVSDIYEQYF. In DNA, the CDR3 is TGCAGCGTTTCCGACATCTACGAGCAGTACTTC.

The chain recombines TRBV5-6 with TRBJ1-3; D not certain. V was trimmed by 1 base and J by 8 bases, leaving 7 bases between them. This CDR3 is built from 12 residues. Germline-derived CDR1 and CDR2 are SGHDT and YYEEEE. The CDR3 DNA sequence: TGTGCCAGCAGCTTGTTGCGGTACACCATATATTTT. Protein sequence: CASSLLRYTIYF.

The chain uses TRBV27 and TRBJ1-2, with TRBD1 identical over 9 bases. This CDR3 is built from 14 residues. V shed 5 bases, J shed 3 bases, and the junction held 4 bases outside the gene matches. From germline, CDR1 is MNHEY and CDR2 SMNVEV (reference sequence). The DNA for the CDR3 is TGTGCCAGCAGTCCTGGGACAGGGCACTATGGCTACACCTTC. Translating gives CASSPGTGHYGYTF.

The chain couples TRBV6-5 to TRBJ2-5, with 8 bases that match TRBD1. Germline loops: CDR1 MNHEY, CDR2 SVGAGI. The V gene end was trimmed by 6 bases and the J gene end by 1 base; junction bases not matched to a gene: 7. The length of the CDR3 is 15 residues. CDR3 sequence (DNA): TGTGCCAGCAGGCCGTTCGGGACAGGCCAAGAGACCCAGTACTTC. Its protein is CASRPFGTGQETQYF.

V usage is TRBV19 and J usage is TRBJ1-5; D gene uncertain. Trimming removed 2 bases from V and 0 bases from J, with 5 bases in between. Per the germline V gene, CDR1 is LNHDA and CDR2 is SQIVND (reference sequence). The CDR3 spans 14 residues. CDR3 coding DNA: TGTGCCAGTAGTATACAGGATAGCAATCAGCCCCAGCATTTT. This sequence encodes CASSIQDSNQPQHF.

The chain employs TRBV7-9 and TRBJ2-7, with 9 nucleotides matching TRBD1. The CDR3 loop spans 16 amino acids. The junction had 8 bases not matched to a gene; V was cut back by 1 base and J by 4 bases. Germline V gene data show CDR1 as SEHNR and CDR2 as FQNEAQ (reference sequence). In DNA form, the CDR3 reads TGTGCCAGCAGCTTAGGAGGGACAGGGATTGGGTACGAGCAGTACTTC. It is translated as CASSLGGTGIGYEQYF.

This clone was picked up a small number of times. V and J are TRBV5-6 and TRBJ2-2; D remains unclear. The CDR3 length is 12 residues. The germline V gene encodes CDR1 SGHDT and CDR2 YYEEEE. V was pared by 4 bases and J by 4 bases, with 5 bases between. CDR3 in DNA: TGTGCCAGCAGCACAGTCACCGGGGAGCTGTTTTTT. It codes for CASSTVTGELFF.

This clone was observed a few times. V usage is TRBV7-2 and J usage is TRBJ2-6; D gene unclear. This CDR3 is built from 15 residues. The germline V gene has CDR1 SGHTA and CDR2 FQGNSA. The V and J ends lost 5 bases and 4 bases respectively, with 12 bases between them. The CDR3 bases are TGTGCCAGCAGCCCGCGGCTCGGCGGGGCCAACGTCCTGACTTTC. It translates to CASSPRLGGANVLTF. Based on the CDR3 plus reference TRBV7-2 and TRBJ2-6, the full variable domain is GAGVSQSPSNKVTEKGKDVELRCDPISGHTALYWYRQSLGQGLEFLIYFQGNSAPDKSGLPSDRFSAERTGGSVSTLTIQRTQQEDSAVYLCASSPRLGGANVLTFGAGSRLTVL.

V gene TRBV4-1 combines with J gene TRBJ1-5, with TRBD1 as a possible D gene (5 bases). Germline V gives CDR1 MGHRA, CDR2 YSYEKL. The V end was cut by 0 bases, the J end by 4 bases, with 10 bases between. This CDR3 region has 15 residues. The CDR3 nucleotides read TGCGCCAGCAGCCAAGATAAAGGGGTTAATCAGCCCCAGCATTTT. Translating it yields CASSQDKGVNQPQHF.

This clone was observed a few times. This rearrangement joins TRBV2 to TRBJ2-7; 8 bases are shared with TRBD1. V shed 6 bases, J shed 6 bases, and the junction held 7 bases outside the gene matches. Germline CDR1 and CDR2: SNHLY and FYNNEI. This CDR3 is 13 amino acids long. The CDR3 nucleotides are TGTGCCAGCAGAAGGACAGGGTTGGCCGAGCAGTACTTC. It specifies CASRRTGLAEQYF. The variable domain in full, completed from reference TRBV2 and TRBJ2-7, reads EPEVTQTPSHQVTQMGQEVILRCVPISNHLYFYWYRQILGQKVEFLVSFYNNEISEKSEIFDDQFSVERPDGSNFTLKIRSTKLEDSAMYFCASRRTGLAEQYFGPGTRLTVT.

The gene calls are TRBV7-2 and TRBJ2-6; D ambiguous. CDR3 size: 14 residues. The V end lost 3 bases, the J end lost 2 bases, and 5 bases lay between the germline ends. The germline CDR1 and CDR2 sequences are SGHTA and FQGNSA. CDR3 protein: CASSFSPGANVLTF. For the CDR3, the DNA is TGTGCCAGCAGCTTTAGCCCTGGGGCCAACGTCCTGACTTTC.

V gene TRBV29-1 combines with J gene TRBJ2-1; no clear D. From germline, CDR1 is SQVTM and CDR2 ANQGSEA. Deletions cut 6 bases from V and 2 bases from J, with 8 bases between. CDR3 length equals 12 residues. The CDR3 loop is CSVQSPYNEQFF. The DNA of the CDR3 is TGCAGCGTACAGTCGCCCTACAATGAGCAGTTCTTC.

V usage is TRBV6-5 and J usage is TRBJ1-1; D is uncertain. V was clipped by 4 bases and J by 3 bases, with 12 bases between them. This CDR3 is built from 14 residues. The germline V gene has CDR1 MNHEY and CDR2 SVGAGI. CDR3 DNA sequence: TGTGCCAGCAGTTCCCGGACTGGATACACTGAAGCTTTCTTT. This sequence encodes CASSSRTGYTEAFF.

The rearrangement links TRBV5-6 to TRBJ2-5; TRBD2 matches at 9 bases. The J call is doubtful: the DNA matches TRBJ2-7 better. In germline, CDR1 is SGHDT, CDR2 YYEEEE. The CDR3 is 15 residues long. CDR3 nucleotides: TGTGCCAGCAGCTTCACCAGCGGGGGGTCCTACGAGCAGTACTTC. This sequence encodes CASSFTSGGSYEQYF.

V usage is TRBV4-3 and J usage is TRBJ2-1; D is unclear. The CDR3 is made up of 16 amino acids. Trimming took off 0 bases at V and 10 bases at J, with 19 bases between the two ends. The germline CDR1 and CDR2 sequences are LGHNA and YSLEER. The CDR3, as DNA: TGCGCCAGCAGCCAAGATCGCCTCCCGATAGTGTACGAGCAGTTCTTC. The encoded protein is CASSQDRLPIVYEQFF.

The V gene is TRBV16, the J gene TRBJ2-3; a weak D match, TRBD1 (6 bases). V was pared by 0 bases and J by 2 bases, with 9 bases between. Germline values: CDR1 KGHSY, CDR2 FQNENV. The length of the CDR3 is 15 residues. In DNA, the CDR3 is TGTGCCAGCAGCCAATCGGCAGGGGACACAGATACGCAGTATTTT. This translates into CASSQSAGDTDTQYF.